This T cell receptor (beta chain) was profiled in a study of T cells after yellow fever vaccination. Study-level background: Fractions of low cell number were prepared using SMART-Seq v4 Ultra Low Input.

This CDR3 is 17 amino acids long. The V gene end was trimmed by 3 bases and the J gene end by 0 bases; junction bases not matched to a gene: 8. Germline loops: CDR1 LGHNA, CDR2 YNFKEQ. This clonotype has more than one count but fewer than ten. Antigen: not known. Study outcomes and limitations: Clones from primary vaccination mostly reappeared after the booster (roughly 95% CD4, approximately 86% CD8). Faster peaking, at day 5 versus 15, marked a secondary response that was weaker.

The TCR cDNA carried a universal primer site and UMIs from 5'RACE template switching. TCRdb processed the 5' RACE reads anew with MiXCR; each CDR3 protein has one entry. The sample includes under 150,000 distinct CDR3 sequences, 7.7% of them seen just once. The source of this sequence is a man aged 25-45 years who received the YFV17D yellow fever vaccine. The chain carries TRBV4-2 and TRBJ2-3; 8 bases are a match to TRBD1. The material was CD4+ T cells sorted from PBMCs, obtained 5 days after the yellow fever booster vaccination. CDR3 DNA: TGTGCCAGCAGCCATCCCCCGGGACAGGCTAGCACAGATACGCAGTATTTT. Encoded protein: CASSHPPGQASTDTQYF.